The 28 T cell receptor beta chains in this list originate from one sample, sequenced in a study of blood T cell repertoires in COVID-19. The assay was immunoSEQ multiplex PCR, and TCRdb's table has in-frame clones only and misses some. The sample consists of approximately 170,000 clones, around 80% of them appearing once. Input material: PBMCs or T cells enriched from blood (not recorded which). The receptors here all came from a woman aged 45-65 years who had recovered from COVID-19.

The gene calls are TRBV5-1 and TRBJ1-2; possible D gene TRBD1, 5 bases. The CDR3 is 14 residues long. V lost 4 bases to trimming and J lost 2 bases, with 12 bases between them. CDR1 is SGHRS, CDR2 YFSETQ, per germline. CDR3: CASSPGGENYGYTF. CDR3 nucleotide sequence: TGCGCCAGCAGCCCTGGAGGGGAGAACTATGGCTACACCTTC.

This clone has only a few counts. This chain uses TRBV6-2 or TRBV6-3 with TRBJ2-1, with TRBD1 matching over 7 bases. V was clipped by 4 bases and J by 7 bases; unmatched bases: 7. CDR1 and CDR2 from the germline V gene are MNHEY and SVGEGT. The CDR3 consists of 14 residues. The CDR3 DNA reads as TGTGCCAGCAGTTCTGGGACAGTAAAAAATGAGCAGTTCTTC. This sequence encodes CASSSGTVKNEQFF.

V is TRBV7-9 and J is TRBJ1-2; D perhaps matches TRBD1 (6 bases). The CDR3 totals 12 residues. V was trimmed by 5 bases and J by 8 bases, leaving 12 bases between them. The germline V gene has CDR1 SEHNR and CDR2 FQNEAQ (reference sequence). The CDR3 protein is CASSGTGNGYTF. DNA for the CDR3: TGTGCCAGCAGCGGTACAGGGAACGGCTACACCTTC.

The V call is TRBV28, the J call TRBJ1-2, with 7 bases lining up with TRBD1. In germline, CDR1 is MDHEN, CDR2 SYDVKM. The CDR3 runs to 14 residues. The V gene end was trimmed by 2 bases and the J gene end by 4 bases; junction bases not matched to a gene: 4. The CDR3 coding sequence is TGTGCCAGCAGTTTAGGGGACAGACTCTATGGCTACACCTTC. Amino acids: CASSLGDRLYGYTF.

The chain has TRBV6-4 and TRBJ2-7; D call uncertain. This CDR3 has 10 amino acids. Germline V CDR1 and CDR2: MRHNA, SNTAGT. The V and J ends lost 10 bases and 6 bases respectively, with 10 bases between them. The CDR3 sequence is CAKSPFEQYF. In nucleotides, the CDR3 is TGTGCCAAGAGCCCGTTCGAGCAGTACTTC.

This clone was observed a handful of times. The chain carries TRBV7-2 and TRBJ2-1; tentatively, D is TRBD2 (6 bases). V lost 1 base and J lost 0, with 10 bases in between. CDR1 SGHTA and CDR2 FQGNSA come from the germline V gene. CDR3 length: 16 residues. The CDR3 DNA is TGTGCCAGCAGCTTAGAAGGCGGGGCCTCCTACAATGAGCAGTTCTTC. Residues: CASSLEGGASYNEQFF.

This sequence joins TRBV19 and TRBJ1-5; D gene unclear. This CDR3 region has 13 residues. Trimming took off 5 bases at V and 7 bases at J, with 12 bases between the two ends. Germline CDR1 LNHDA, CDR2 SQIVND (reference sequence). CDR3 nucleotides: TGTGCCAGTAGTTATCTCACTAACCAGCCCCAGCATTTT. This gives the protein CASSYLTNQPQHF.

Concerning this clone: In the same sample, other DNA sequences code for this CDR3. Written as DNA, the CDR3 is TGTGCCAGCAGTTTTTCCGGGAATCAGCCCCAGCATTTT. As protein: CASSFSGNQPQHF. The chain uses TRBV28 and TRBJ1-5; D is undetermined. The CDR3 has 13 residues. Looked up from germline, CDR1 is MDHEN and CDR2 is SYDVKM. Trimming pared 3 bases from V and 4 bases from J, leaving 7 bases between.

The V call is TRBV29-1, the J call TRBJ1-5; TRBD1 is a possible D gene (5 bases). The germline V gene has CDR1 SQVTM and CDR2 ANQGSEA. The CDR3 covers 13 residues. The CDR3 reads CIRWPPGGQPQHF. In DNA form, the CDR3 reads TGCATCCGTTGGCCGCCCGGGGGTCAGCCCCAGCATTTT.

The chain links TRBV15 to TRBJ2-1; perhaps TRBD1 as D (5 bases). CDR3 size: 16 residues. Trimming removed 3 bases from V and 0 bases from J, with 12 bases in between. Germline CDR1 reads LNHNV; CDR2 reads YYDKDF (reference sequence). The CDR3, as DNA: TGTGCCACCAGCAGCCGACAGTTGAGCTCCTACAATGAGCAGTTCTTC. Its translation is CATSSRQLSSYNEQFF.

V is TRBV12-5 and J is TRBJ2-2; D remains ambiguous. V was clipped by 4 bases and J by 6 bases, with 6 bases between them. From germline, CDR1 is LGHNT and CDR2 FRNRAP. The CDR3 is 12 residues long. CDR3 residues: CASGSQSGELFF. DNA for the CDR3: TGTGCTAGTGGTTCGCAGTCCGGGGAGCTGTTTTTT.

This clone was recorded once. The chain is built from TRBV9 and TRBJ2-1; maybe TRBD1 (6 bases). The CDR3 spans 13 residues. The germline CDR1 and CDR2 sequences are SGDLS and YYNGEE. V gave up 4 bases and J gave up 9 bases, with 14 bases separating them. The CDR3 here is CASSPTTGFEQFF. In DNA form, the CDR3 reads TGTGCCAGCAGCCCCACCACAGGGTTTGAGCAGTTCTTC.

This chain joins TRBV6-5 and TRBJ1-3; D remains ambiguous. This CDR3 region has 15 residues. Germline-derived CDR1 and CDR2 are MNHEY and SVGAGI. Trimming took off 4 bases at V and 0 bases at J, with 10 bases between the two ends. The CDR3 region is CASSSEGYSGNTIYF. The CDR3 nucleotides read TGTGCCAGCAGTTCTGAGGGCTACTCTGGAAACACCATATATTTT.

This rearrangement joins TRBV29-1 to TRBJ2-3; tentative D call: TRBD1 (5 bases). The CDR3 is made up of 15 amino acids. V was cut by 2 bases and J by 8 bases, with 20 bases left in between. Germline V gene lookup returns CDR1 SQVTM and CDR2 ANQGSEA. The CDR3 DNA is TGCAGCGTTGAAAACCCAGGGTTTGCAACCAGTACGCAGTATTTT. It translates to CSVENPGFATSTQYF.

Only a few counts were recorded for this clone. V and J are TRBV6-1 and TRBJ2-7, with 10 bases lining up with TRBD2. The CDR3 runs 15 residues. Germline V gives CDR1 MNHNS, CDR2 SASEGT. V shed 3 bases and J 3 bases; nucleotides not matched to a gene: 5. The chain's CDR3 is CASSDSVAGGYEQYF. As DNA, the CDR3 is TGTGCCAGCAGTGATTCTGTAGCGGGGGGCTACGAGCAGTACTTC.

This chain joins TRBV28 and TRBJ1-2; TRBD1 matches at 8 bases. Unmatched junction bases numbered 5, after V lost 6 bases and J lost 5 bases. Germline V CDR1 and CDR2: MDHEN, SYDVKM. The CDR3 spans 13 residues. CDR3 loop: CASSQDRGYGYTF. CDR3 in DNA: TGTGCCAGCAGCCAAGACAGGGGATATGGCTACACCTTC.

The V gene is TRBV21-1, the J gene TRBJ2-7; no check of the table's D call, TRBD2, against the DNA was made. TRBV21-1 is a pseudogene locus. The CDR3 totals 18 residues. The DNA for the CDR3 is TGTGCCAGCAATATAAAAACCTCGAGGGCGGGGGGCTCCTACGAGCAGTACTTC. Translated: CASNIKTSRAGGSYEQYF.

The chain has TRBV2 and TRBJ2-2, with 7 bases fitting TRBD1. CDR1 and CDR2 (germline): SNHLY, FYNNEI. The CDR3 runs 16 residues. V dropped 7 bases and J dropped 1; count of bases not matched to a gene: 9. Here the CDR3 reads CASIPKDRVNTGELFF. The CDR3 DNA follows: TGTGCCAGCATACCCAAAGACAGGGTGAACACCGGGGAGCTGTTTTTT.

The chain links TRBV3-1 (or the pseudogene TRBV3-2) to TRBJ1-1, with no clear D. The germline V and J ends were trimmed by 4 bases and 10 bases, with 19 bases remaining between them. CDR3 length equals 14 residues. CDR1 and CDR2 (germline): LGHDT, YNNKEL (reference sequence). The CDR3 region is CASSPVGRRYRAFF. The CDR3 DNA reads as TGTGCCAGCAGCCCCGTGGGGAGGCGTTATAGAGCTTTCTTT.

CDR3 nucleotides: TGTGCCAGCAGTGAAAGGCAAGGTCTGGAGGGCTACACCTTC. It codes for CASSERQGLEGYTF. The J gene is TRBJ1-2, the V gene TRBV2; D gene uncertain. The V gene's germline CDR1 is SNHLY and CDR2 FYNNEI. The CDR3 runs to 14 residues. V was cut by 2 bases and J by 8 bases, with 15 bases left in between.

The chain is built from TRBV7-3 and TRBJ2-3; D is possibly TRBD2 (5 bases). Germline loops: CDR1 SGHTA, CDR2 FQGTGA. Trimming removed 5 bases from V and 5 bases from J, with 11 bases in between. The CDR3 is 13 residues long. CDR3 residues: CASSAGDEDTQYF. DNA of the CDR3: TGTGCCAGCAGCGCCGGGGATGAAGATACGCAGTATTTT.

CDR3 loop: CATSRARWGREQYF. CDR3 sequence (DNA): TGTGCCACCAGCAGAGCGCGTTGGGGCCGCGAGCAGTACTTC. The gene calls are TRBV15 and TRBJ2-7; weak D call: TRBD1 (5 bases). The V and J ends lost 1 base and 6 bases respectively, with 13 bases between them. Per germline, CDR1 LNHNV and CDR2 YYDKDF (reference sequence). The CDR3 has 14 amino acids.

This clone was seen a single time. The CDR3 DNA sequence: TGCGCCAGCAGCCAAGATATGACAGGGGGGCTCTACAATGAGCAGTTCTTC. Translating gives CASSQDMTGGLYNEQFF. The gene calls are TRBV4-1 and TRBJ2-1; the match to TRBD1 covers 9 bases. V shed 0 bases and J 3 bases; nucleotides not matched to a gene: 6. The CDR3 length is 17 residues. The germline CDR1 and CDR2 sequences are MGHRA and YSYEKL.

The genes are TRBV3-1 (or the pseudogene TRBV3-2) and TRBJ2-3, with 12 bases matching TRBD1. CDR1 and CDR2 (germline): LGHDT, YNNKEL (reference sequence). The J segment lost 1 base and the V segment lost 4 bases, leaving 3 bases of the junction unmatched. This CDR3 has 16 residues. The CDR3 DNA sequence: TGTGCCAGCAGCCCCGGGACAGGGGGCCGCACAGATACGCAGTATTTT. This encodes CASSPGTGGRTDTQYF.

Details on this clone: The junction differs from germline at one of its ends, possibly a read error. The chain combines TRBV19 with TRBJ2-1; the D call may be TRBD1 or TRBD2 (6 bases each). Germline loops: CDR1 LNHDA, CDR2 SQIVND (reference sequence). The CDR3 extends over 13 amino acids. CDR3 loop: CASRIGGGNEQFF. In nucleotides, the CDR3 is TGTGCCAGTAGAATAGGGGGAGGTAATGAGCAGTTCTTC.

The chain has TRBV6-5 and TRBJ2-3, with TRBD2 matching over 7 bases. The CDR3 contains 15 residues. Losses at the gene ends were 2 bases for V and 1 base for J; bases not matched to a gene: 3. The germline V gene has CDR1 MNHEY and CDR2 SVGAGI. The CDR3 DNA follows: TGTGCCAGCAGTTACGAGAGCGGGGGCACAGATACGCAGTATTTT. Its protein is CASSYESGGTDTQYF.

The chain combines TRBV7-2 with TRBJ2-3; 7 positions match TRBD2. The germline CDR1 and CDR2 sequences are SGHTA and FQGNSA. This CDR3 comprises 15 residues. Trimming at V came to 7 bases and at J to 3 bases, leaving 10 bases not matched to a gene. CDR3 residues: CASILLGGFTDTQYF. In DNA, the CDR3 is TGTGCCAGCATCCTACTGGGAGGGTTTACAGATACGCAGTATTTT.

The J gene is TRBJ2-5, the V gene TRBV12-3 or TRBV12-4; possible D gene TRBD1, 5 bases. V lost 6 bases to trimming and J lost 5 bases, with 13 bases between them. There are 13 residues in the CDR3. As DNA, the CDR3 is TGTGCCAGCAGCCCAGGGTCGGTGGAGACCCAGTACTTC. Translating it yields CASSPGSVETQYF.